The clone carrying this TCR beta chain has a count of ten or more. As yet, its antigen is unknown. Researchers amplified the TCR beta CDR3 regions from RNA transcripts. Using the HTBI primer set, a first-round RT-PCR was run on the TCR CDR3. Using its own MiXCR run on the multiplex PCR reads, TCRdb lists one record per CDR3 protein. The sample has fewer than 500,000 distinct CDR3 sequences; roughly 14% are singletons. These data belong to a study of T cells in Graves' hyperthyroidism and ophthalmopathy. With duration under 3 months, ophthalmopathy was active: Clinical Activity Score at least 3, NOSPECS at least 4. On the basis of clinical symptoms, serum thyroxine and TRAb, thyroid ultrasound and orbital computed tomography, diagnoses were made. Overall study results and limits: Prediction of ophthalmopathy progression came a median about 6 months pre-onset.

Deletions cut 3 bases from V and 5 bases from J, with 14 bases between. Germline loops: CDR1 SEHNR, CDR2 FQNEAQ (reference sequence). The CDR3 spans 15 residues. This sequence was found in a man between 18 and 29 years old with Graves' ophthalmopathy. This chain joins TRBV7-9 and TRBJ2-1; D ambiguous. The material sequenced was blood. The CDR3 DNA follows: TGTGCCAGCAGCTTGGATAACAGTGGACACAATGAGCAGTTCTTC. It yields the protein CASSLDNSGHNEQFF.